The TCR beta chain under discussion was sequenced for a study of blood T cell repertoires in COVID-19. In the study overall: Acute and convalescent COVID-19 samples came from the United States, Italy and Spain. In each case, the material was cDNA or gDNA derived from T cells, B-cell-depleted T cells, or PBMCs.

Here immunoSEQ multiplex PCR was the method, and the copy in TCRdb shows in-frame clones only, minus some. Counted here are 220,000 or so clones, approximately 92% occurring once; the ten biggest clones make up 3.5%. Participants, about 18 to 90 years old, spanned 25 or so US areas. The germline V and J ends were trimmed by 5 bases and 7 bases, with 14 bases remaining between them. This CDR3 contains 13 residues. CDR1 and CDR2 (germline): SGHTA, FQGTGA. The sequence was collected from a woman aged 18-35 years in a cohort exposed to, infected with or recovered from COVID-19 (not recorded which). The gene calls are TRBV7-3 and TRBJ1-1, with a weak D call TRBD1 (6 bases). Sequenced: PBMCs or T cells enriched from blood (not recorded which). CDR3 sequence reads: CASSLEGQLEAFF. The DNA for the CDR3 is TGTGCCAGCAGCCTCGAAGGACAGCTTGAAGCTTTCTTT.